The rows below give T cell receptor beta chains drawn from one sample of a study of cytomegalovirus exposure and HLA in healthy donors. Clones were read by immunoSEQ multiplex PCR, and TCRdb kept only the in-frame ones, dropping some. This sample has under 200,000 clones, with around 86% found just once. The specimen sequenced was PBMCs. The receptors originated from a girl aged 2-10 years in good health and CMV-seropositive. Both conserved end residues are part of each CDR3. D genes are given only for firm matches. Not every row has a clone size; where given, it reads once, few, many or a size class.

j_call v_call clone_size d_call cdr3_nt cdr3_aa
TRBJ2-7 TRBV29-1 few TRBD2 TGCAGCGTTGGGACTAGCGGGAAGTCCCACTCCTACGAGCAGTACTTC CSVGTSGKSHSYEQYF
TRBJ1-1 TRBV6-5 . . TGTGCCAGCTGGGGCGGACTGAACACTGAAGCTTTCTTT CASWGGLNTEAFF
TRBJ1-6 TRBV30 . TRBD1 TGTGCCTTTCGACCGGGACAGGGGGCGAATTCACCCCTCCACTTT CAFRPGQGANSPLHF
TRBJ1-5 TRBV6-5 . . TGTGCCAGCATGGGCGGACACAATCAGCCCCAGCATTTT CASMGGHNQPQHF
TRBJ2-1 TRBV11-2 . . TGTGCCAGCACTCCCCTACAGCGGATTTACAATGAGCAGTTCTTC CASTPLQRIYNEQFF
TRBJ1-2 TRBV28 once TRBD1 TGTGCCAGTACGATGACAGGGACCTATGGCTACACCTTC CASTMTGTYGYTF
TRBJ1-1 TRBV6-5 . . TGTGCCACCTACAGGGACACTGAAGCTTTCTTT CATYRDTEAFF
TRBJ1-2 TRBV30 . TRBD1 TGTGCCTGGGACACAGGGGGCTATGGCTACACCTTC CAWDTGGYGYTF
TRBJ2-3 TRBV9 . . TGTGCCAGCAGCCGTGCGACAGATACGCAGTATTTT CASSRATDTQYF
TRBJ2-7 TRBV6-6 . . TGTGCCAGCAGTCCCAGCTCCTACGAGCAGTACTTC CASSPSSYEQYF
TRBJ1-2 TRBV9 once . TGTGCCAGCAGCGCCGGACGGGGTGCCTACACCTTC CASSAGRGAYTF
TRBJ2-1 TRBV25-1 . TRBD2 TGTGCCAGCAGTGAATCTCTTAGCGGGAGGGCCTACAATGAGCAGTTCTTC CASSESLSGRAYNEQFF
TRBJ2-3 TRBV7-2 . TRBD2 TGTGCCAGCAGCCCTGGTGAGAGCGGGAGAGGGACAGATACGCAGTATTTT CASSPGESGRGTDTQYF
TRBJ2-7 TRBV30 . . TGTGCCTGGGGAACAGGGTACAACGAGCAGTACTTC CAWGTGYNEQYF
TRBJ1-2 TRBV7-8 . . TGTGCCAGCAGCCACCCCCAGAGGGGGAACTATGGCTACACCTTC CASSHPQRGNYGYTF
TRBJ2-5 TRBV5-1 few TRBD2 TGCGCCAGCAGCCGGGGACTAGCGGGATTGGAAGAGACCCAGTACTTC CASSRGLAGLEETQYF
TRBJ1-1 TRBV27 . . TGTGCCAGCAGTATACCGCGGGGGTGGAGGAATGGAGCTTTCTTT CASSIPRGWRNGAFF
TRBJ1-5 TRBV5-4 . . TGTGCCAGCAGCTGGGGCGGCAGCTATAGCAATCAGCCCCAGCATTTT CASSWGGSYSNQPQHF
TRBJ2-2 TRBV28 few . TGTGCCAGCAGCACCGGGACACCCCCGACCGGGGAGCTGTTTTTT CASSTGTPPTGELFF
TRBJ1-2 TRBV12-5 . TRBD1 TGTGCTAGTGGTTATAAAACCTCCACGGACAGGGGGCATGGCTACACCTTC CASGYKTSTDRGHGYTF
TRBJ1-1 TRBV7-3 . . TGTGCCAGCAGACTTGGACCGGGAAACACTGAAGCTTTCTTT CASRLGPGNTEAFF
TRBJ1-1 TRBV27 . . TGTGCCAGCAGTTGGGCCAGCTACCAAGGTGAAGCTTTCTTT CASSWASYQGEAFF
TRBJ2-7 TRBV4-2 . TRBD2 TGTGCCAGCAGCCGCCGGACTAGCGGGAATCACGAGCAGTACTTC CASSRRTSGNHEQYF
TRBJ2-7 TRBV10-1 once TRBD2 TGCGCCAGCAGCCCGAGGGCTAGCGGGAGATACGAGCAGTACTTC CASSPRASGRYEQYF
TRBJ1-1 TRBV4-1 . . TGCGCCAGCAGCCAGGACAACATGAACACTGAAGCTTTCTTT CASSQDNMNTEAFF
TRBJ2-7 TRBV6-7 . TRBD2 TGTGCCAGCAGCCTCGGGACTAGCTACGAGCAGTACTTC CASSLGTSYEQYF
TRBJ2-1 TRBV2 . TRBD2 TGTGCCAGCAGTGTTGACGAGCGGGAGGGCCCTCAGGATGAGCAGTTCTTC CASSVDEREGPQDEQFF
TRBJ1-1 TRBV29-1 . TRBD1 TGCAGCGTTGCAGGGGGCGCGGAAACTGAAGCTTTCTTT CSVAGGAETEAFF
TRBJ2-1 TRBV5-1 . TRBD2 TGCGCCAGCAGCTTCGACGTAACGGGAGGGCGCTACAATGAGCAGTTCTTC CASSFDVTGGRYNEQFF
TRBJ2-5 TRBV9 . TRBD2 TGTGCCAGCAGCGTAGGGTTAGCGGGAGGGGAGACCCAGTACTTC CASSVGLAGGETQYF
TRBJ2-6 TRBV30 . . TGTGCCTGGAGTGTTGGCGGGGCTGGGGCCAACGTCCTGACTTTC CAWSVGGAGANVLTF
TRBJ1-5 TRBV30 . . TGTGCCTGGAGTGTCGGGGACTTCCTAAATCAGCCCCAGCATTTT CAWSVGDFLNQPQHF
TRBJ2-1 TRBV6-5 . TRBD1 TGTGCCAGCAGTTACTCATACAGGGGTGGTAATGAGCAGTTCTTC CASSYSYRGGNEQFF
TRBJ1-1 TRBV2 . . TGTGCCAGCAGTGAGGGGGGGCAGAGGGACACTGAAGCTTTCTTT CASSEGGQRDTEAFF
TRBJ2-3 TRBV7-9 few . TGTGCCAGCAGCTCGGGGACATGGGATACGCAGTATTTT CASSSGTWDTQYF
TRBJ2-7 TRBV27 . TRBD1 TGTGCCAGCAGTTTTAACTGGGACAGATTCTACGAGCAGTACTTC CASSFNWDRFYEQYF
TRBJ1-3 TRBV27 . TRBD1 TGTGCCAGCAGTCAACAGGGGATTAATGGAAACACCATATATTTT CASSQQGINGNTIYF
TRBJ2-6 TRBV27 once TRBD2 TGTGCCAGCCGACTAGCGGGAGGGGCGGGGGCCAACGTCCTGACTTTC CASRLAGGAGANVLTF
TRBJ1-5 TRBV18 . . TGTGCCAGCTCACCGAGGTCGGAGAGCAGTCGTCAGCCCCAGCATTTT CASSPRSESSRQPQHF
TRBJ2-2 TRBV9 once . TGTGCCTGCCCTTTAGGGGGGGCGACCGGGGAGCTGTTTTTT CACPLGGATGELFF
TRBJ2-2 TRBV5-8 . TRBD1 TGTGCCAGCAGCTTGGAACAGGGGTGGGCCGGGGAGCTGTTTTTT CASSLEQGWAGELFF
TRBJ1-1 TRBV6-5 . TRBD1 TGTGCCAGCAGTTTACAGGGGGCTGGAGAGACTGAAGCTTTCTTT CASSLQGAGETEAFF
TRBJ2-3 TRBV9 . . TGTGCCAGCAGCGTAGAGCCAGGGAATACAGATACGCAGTATTTT CASSVEPGNTDTQYF
TRBJ2-7 TRBV28 . . TGTGCCAGCAGTTTAAAGGGGCGCTACGAGCAGTACTTC CASSLKGRYEQYF
TRBJ2-7 TRBV30 . . TGTGCCTGGAGTGTACTCGGGGTTTACGAGCAGTACTTC CAWSVLGVYEQYF
TRBJ2-1 TRBV6-1 . TRBD2 TGTGCCAGCAGTGTTCTAGCGGGGTCCTACAATGAGCAGTTCTTC CASSVLAGSYNEQFF
TRBJ1-1 TRBV29-1 . . TGCAGCGTTCCGGGGGACCTGAACACTGAAGCTTTCTTT CSVPGDLNTEAFF
TRBJ1-1 TRBV9 . . TGTGCCAGCAGCTTTACTTACAGGGAAACTGAAGCTTTCTTT CASSFTYRETEAFF
TRBJ2-3 TRBV6-5 . TRBD1 TGTGCCAGCAGTACGGATGACAGGGAAACGCAGTATTTT CASSTDDRETQYF
TRBJ2-1 TRBV30 few . TGTGCCTGGAGAGCTCCGGGGTCGTCCTACAATGAGCAGTTCTTC CAWRAPGSSYNEQFF
TRBJ2-7 TRBV29-1 . TRBD1 TGCAGCGTGATTACCGGGACAGGCTTCTACGAGCAGTACTTC CSVITGTGFYEQYF